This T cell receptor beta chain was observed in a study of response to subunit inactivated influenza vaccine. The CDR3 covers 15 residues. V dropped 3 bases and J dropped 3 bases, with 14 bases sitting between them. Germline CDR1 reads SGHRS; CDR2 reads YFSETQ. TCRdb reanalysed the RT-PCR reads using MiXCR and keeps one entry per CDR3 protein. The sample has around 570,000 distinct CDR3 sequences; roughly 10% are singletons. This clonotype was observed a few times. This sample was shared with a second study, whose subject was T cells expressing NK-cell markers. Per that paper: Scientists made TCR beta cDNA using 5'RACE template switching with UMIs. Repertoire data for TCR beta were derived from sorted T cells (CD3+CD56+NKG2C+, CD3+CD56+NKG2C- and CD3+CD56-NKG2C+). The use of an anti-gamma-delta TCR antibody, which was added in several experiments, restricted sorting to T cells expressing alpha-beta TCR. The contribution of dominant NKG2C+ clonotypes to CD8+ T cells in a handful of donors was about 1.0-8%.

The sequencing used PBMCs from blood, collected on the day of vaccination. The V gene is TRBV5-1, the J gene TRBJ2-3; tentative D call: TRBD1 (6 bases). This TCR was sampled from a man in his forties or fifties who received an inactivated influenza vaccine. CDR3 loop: CASSYGTGLTDTQYF. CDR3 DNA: TGCGCCAGCAGCTATGGAACAGGGCTGACAGATACGCAGTATTTT.